This T cell receptor beta chain was captured in a study of cytomegalovirus exposure and HLA in healthy donors. The PCR ran on 60 Vbeta and 13 Jbeta primers. The data were produced by immunoSEQ multiplex PCR, yet TCRdb's version contains in-frame clones alone and is incomplete. The sample records 150,000 to 200,000 clones, over 75% being singletons. Whole-study findings and limits: As immune exposure information, only CMV serostatus was available. A missense variant in DCLRE1C was later tied to TCR beta V- and J-gene trimming.

There are 18 residues in the CDR3. Germline V gene lookup returns CDR1 SGHTA and CDR2 FQGNSA. The J segment lost 2 bases and the V segment lost 3 bases, leaving 11 bases of the junction unmatched. As for the donors, each was a healthy bone marrow donor. As to this clone: Its antigen is not identified.

The TCR sequence derives from a man aged 18 to 35 in good health and CMV-seronegative. The chain is built from TRBV7-2 and TRBJ2-3; 10 bases are shared with TRBD2. The sample comprised PBMCs. The CDR3 DNA is TGTGCCAGCAGCTTCGGCGCTAGCGGGAGCCAGTTCACAGATACGCAGTATTTT. Translating it yields CASSFGASGSQFTDTQYF.